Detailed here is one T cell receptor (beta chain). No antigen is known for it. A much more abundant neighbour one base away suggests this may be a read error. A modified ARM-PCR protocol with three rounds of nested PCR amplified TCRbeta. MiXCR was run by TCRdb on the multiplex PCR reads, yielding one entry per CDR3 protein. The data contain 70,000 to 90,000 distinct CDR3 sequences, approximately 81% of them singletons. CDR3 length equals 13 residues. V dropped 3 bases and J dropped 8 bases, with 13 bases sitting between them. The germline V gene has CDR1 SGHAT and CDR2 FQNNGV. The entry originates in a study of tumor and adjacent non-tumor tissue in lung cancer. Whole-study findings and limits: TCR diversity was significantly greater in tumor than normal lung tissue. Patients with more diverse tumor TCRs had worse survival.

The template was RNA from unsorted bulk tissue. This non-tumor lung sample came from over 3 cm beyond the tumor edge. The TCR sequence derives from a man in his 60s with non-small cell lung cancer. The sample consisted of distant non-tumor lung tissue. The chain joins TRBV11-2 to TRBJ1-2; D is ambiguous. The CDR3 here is CASSLYPFQGYTF. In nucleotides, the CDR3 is TGTGCCAGCAGCTTGTACCCGTTTCAGGGCTACACCTTC.